The rows below give T cell receptor beta chains drawn from one sample of a study of shared clonotypes between healthy human individuals. Some clones are missing from TCRdb's copy, which holds only in-frame ones; the method was immunoSEQ multiplex PCR. This sample has about 330,000 clones, with under 80% found just once. Sequencing input: memory CD4+ T cells sorted from blood. The origin of the receptors is a man aged 25-45 years in good health. The CDR3 runs from the conserved cysteine through the conserved F or W. A D gene is named only where the DNA matches it firmly. Some rows mark clone size as missing; the rest say once, few, many or name a class of expanded clone.

V gene,D gene,J gene,clone size,CDR3 protein,CDR3 DNA
TRBV6-1,.,TRBJ2-7,.,CATAAVASSYEQYF,TGTGCCACCGCCGCGGTAGCGAGCTCCTACGAGCAGTACTTC
TRBV5-6,TRBD1,TRBJ2-7,.,CASSELVRGNYEQYF,TGTGCCAGCAGCGAACTTGTCAGGGGGAACTACGAGCAGTACTTC
TRBV5-6,.,TRBJ2-1,.,CASSLGDWGNEQFF,TGTGCCAGCAGCTTAGGGGATTGGGGGAATGAGCAGTTCTTC
TRBV18,.,TRBJ2-5,once,CASSSKRETQYF,TGTGCCAGCTCATCAAAGCGGGAGACCCAGTACTTC
TRBV18,TRBD2,TRBJ2-3,few,CASSPGGTRATDTQYF,TGTGCCAGCTCACCGGGGGGGACTAGAGCCACAGATACGCAGTATTTT
TRBV4-2,TRBD1,TRBJ2-3,.,CASSHGQGGTDTQYF,TGTGCCAGCAGCCACGGACAGGGGGGCACAGATACGCAGTATTTT
TRBV27,.,TRBJ2-2,many,CASSLFGELFF,TGTGCCAGCAGTTTATTCGGGGAGCTGTTTTTT
TRBV5-6,.,TRBJ2-3,.,CASSPGSTDTQYF,TGTGCCAGCAGCCCAGGGTCGACAGATACGCAGTATTTT
TRBV6-5,TRBD2,TRBJ2-5,.,CASSYRGLAKRGQYF,TGTGCCAGCAGTTACCGAGGACTAGCCAAGAGAGGCCAGTACTTC
TRBV7-9,.,TRBJ1-2,.,CASSHLEGPYGYTF,TGTGCCAGCAGCCATTTAGAGGGACCCTATGGCTACACCTTC
TRBV2,.,TRBJ1-2,once,CASSEHGNYGYTF,TGTGCCAGCAGTGAACATGGGAACTATGGCTACACCTTC
TRBV9,TRBD2,TRBJ2-1,once,CASSVSGTSGLHEQFF,TGTGCCAGCAGCGTATCCGGGACTAGCGGCCTCCATGAGCAGTTCTTC
TRBV18,.,TRBJ2-5,.,CASSHNRDQETQYF,TGTGCCAGCTCACATAACAGGGACCAAGAGACCCAGTACTTC
TRBV6-1,.,TRBJ2-2,.,CASSEMTDFRELFF,TGTGCCAGCAGTGAAATGACAGACTTTAGGGAGCTGTTTTTT
TRBV5-6,.,TRBJ2-7,.,CASSLLVRVNEQYF,TGTGCCAGCAGCTTGCTAGTCAGGGTTAACGAGCAGTACTTC
TRBV19,.,TRBJ2-1,.,CASSMRVRGGYEQFF,TGTGCCAGTAGCATGAGGGTCAGGGGTGGCTATGAGCAGTTCTTC
TRBV28,.,TRBJ1-5,many,CASRRLGTIGNQPQHF,TGTGCCAGCAGACGCCTCGGGACTATCGGCAATCAGCCCCAGCATTTT
TRBV2,TRBD1,TRBJ2-1,.,CASSGQGVPASYNEQFF,TGTGCCAGCAGCGGACAGGGGGTACCGGCCTCCTACAATGAGCAGTTCTTC
TRBV20-1,.,TRBJ2-1,.,CSARVGGGRFF,TGCAGTGCTAGAGTGGGGGGCGGTCGGTTCTTC
TRBV5-1,TRBD2,TRBJ2-2,.,CASSLVSGSPGAGELFF,TGCGCCAGCAGCTTAGTGAGCGGGAGCCCCGGGGCCGGGGAGCTGTTTTTT
TRBV7-9,.,TRBJ1-2,once,CASAAQFYGYTF,TGTGCCAGCGCGGCCCAGTTCTATGGCTACACCTTC
TRBV16,.,TRBJ2-7,.,CASSQLDLGRSYEQYF,TGTGCCAGCAGCCAATTGGACCTGGGCAGGTCCTACGAGCAGTACTTC
TRBV29-1,.,TRBJ1-1,.,CSAQNTEAFF,TGCAGCGCTCAGAACACTGAAGCTTTCTTT
TRBV7-2,TRBD1,TRBJ2-7,.,CASRQGANYEQYF,TGTGCCAGTAGACAGGGGGCAAATTACGAGCAGTACTTC
TRBV5-1,.,TRBJ2-5,.,CASSLGAGWGQETQYF,TGCGCCAGCAGCTTGGGTGCGGGCTGGGGCCAAGAGACCCAGTACTTC
TRBV15,.,TRBJ2-7,.,CATSLEGKDYEQYF,TGTGCCACCAGCTTAGAGGGGAAAGACTACGAGCAGTACTTC
TRBV11-2,TRBD1,TRBJ1-2,.,CASSLDGTGDYGYTF,TGTGCCAGCAGCTTAGATGGGACAGGGGATTATGGCTACACCTTC
TRBV25-1,.,TRBJ2-7,.,CASSEDPLYEQYF,TGTGCCAGCAGTGAGGACCCACTCTACGAGCAGTACTTC
TRBV6-5,.,TRBJ2-1,.,CASRASSYNEQFF,TGTGCCAGCAGGGCGTCATCTTACAATGAGCAGTTCTTC
TRBV10-2,TRBD2,TRBJ2-3,.,CASSEAGLAGTDTQYF,TGCGCCAGCAGTGAGGCGGGACTAGCGGGCACAGATACGCAGTATTTT
TRBV5-4,.,TRBJ2-3,once,CASSSKGADTQYF,TGTGCCAGCAGTTCCAAAGGGGCAGATACGCAGTATTTT
TRBV7-2,TRBD1,TRBJ2-4,once,CASSLTGYNIQYF,TGTGCCAGCAGCCTGACAGGGTATAACATTCAGTACTTC
TRBV6-5,.,TRBJ1-5,.,CASSPSARATQHF,TGTGCCAGCAGTCCCAGTGCCCGGGCGACCCAGCATTTT
TRBV5-1,.,TRBJ1-4,few,CASSLGRQTEKLFF,TGCGCCAGCAGCTTGGGACGGCAAACTGAAAAACTGTTTTTT
TRBV9,TRBD2,TRBJ2-1,.,CASSVKTSGSNEQFF,TGTGCCAGCAGCGTAAAGACTAGCGGGAGTAATGAGCAGTTCTTC
TRBV28,TRBD1,TRBJ2-7,.,CASSPRDRGFPYEQYF,TGTGCCAGCAGTCCAAGGGACAGGGGCTTCCCCTACGAGCAGTACTTC
TRBV5-5,.,TRBJ1-1,.,CASSLAWGTNTEAFF,TGTGCCAGCAGCTTGGCATGGGGGACGAACACTGAAGCTTTCTTT
TRBV19,.,TRBJ1-2,.,CASSTKPPGRGYTF,TGTGCCAGTAGTACAAAGCCACCTGGGCGAGGCTACACCTTC
TRBV4-3,TRBD2,TRBJ2-1,.,CASSQDRGDSGSSYNEQFF,TGCGCCAGCAGCCAAGATCGAGGAGACAGCGGGAGCTCCTACAATGAGCAGTTCTTC
TRBV6-4,.,TRBJ2-3,once,CASSEGGAFPDTQYF,TGTGCCAGCAGTGAAGGGGGGGCTTTCCCAGATACGCAGTATTTT